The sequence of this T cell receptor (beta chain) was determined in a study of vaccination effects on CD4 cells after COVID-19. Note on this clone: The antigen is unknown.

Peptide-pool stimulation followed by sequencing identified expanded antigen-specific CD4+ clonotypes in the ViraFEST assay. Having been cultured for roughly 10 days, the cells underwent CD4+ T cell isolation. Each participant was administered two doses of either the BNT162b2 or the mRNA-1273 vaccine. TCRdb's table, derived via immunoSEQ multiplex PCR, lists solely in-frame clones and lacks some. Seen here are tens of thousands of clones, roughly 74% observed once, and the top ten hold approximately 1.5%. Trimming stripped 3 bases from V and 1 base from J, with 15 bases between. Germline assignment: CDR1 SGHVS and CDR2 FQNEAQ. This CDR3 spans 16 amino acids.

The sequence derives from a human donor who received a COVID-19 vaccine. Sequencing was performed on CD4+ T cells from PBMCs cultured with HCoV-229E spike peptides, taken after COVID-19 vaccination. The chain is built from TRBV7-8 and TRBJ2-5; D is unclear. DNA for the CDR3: TGTGCCAGCAGCTTTGTACGGATCCCCGCCCAAGAGACCCAGTACTTC. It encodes CASSFVRIPAQETQYF.